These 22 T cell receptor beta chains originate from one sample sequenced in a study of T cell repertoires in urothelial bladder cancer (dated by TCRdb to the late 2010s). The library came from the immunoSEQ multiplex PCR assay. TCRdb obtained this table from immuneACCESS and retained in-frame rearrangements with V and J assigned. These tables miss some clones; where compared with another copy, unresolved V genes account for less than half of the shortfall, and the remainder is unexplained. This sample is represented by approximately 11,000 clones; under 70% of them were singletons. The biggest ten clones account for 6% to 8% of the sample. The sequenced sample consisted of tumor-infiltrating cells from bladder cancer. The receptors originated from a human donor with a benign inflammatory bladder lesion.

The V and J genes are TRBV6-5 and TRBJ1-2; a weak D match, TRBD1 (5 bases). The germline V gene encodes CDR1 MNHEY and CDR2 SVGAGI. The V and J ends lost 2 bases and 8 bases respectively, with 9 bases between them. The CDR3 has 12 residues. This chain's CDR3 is CASSYGGGGYTF. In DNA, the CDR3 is TGTGCCAGCAGTTACGGGGGGGGAGGCTACACCTTC.

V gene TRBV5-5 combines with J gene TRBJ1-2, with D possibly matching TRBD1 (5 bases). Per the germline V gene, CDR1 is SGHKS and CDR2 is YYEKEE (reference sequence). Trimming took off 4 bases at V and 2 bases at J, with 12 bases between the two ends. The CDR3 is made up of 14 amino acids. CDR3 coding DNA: TGTGCCAGCAGCGTGGACACGATAAACTATGGCTACACCTTC. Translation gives CASSVDTINYGYTF.

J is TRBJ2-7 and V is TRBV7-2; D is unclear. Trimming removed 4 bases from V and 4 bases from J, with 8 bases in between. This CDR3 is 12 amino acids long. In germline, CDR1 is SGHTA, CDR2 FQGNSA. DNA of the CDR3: TGTGCCAGCAGCTCGGTCTCGTACGAGCAGTACTTC. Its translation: CASSSVSYEQYF.

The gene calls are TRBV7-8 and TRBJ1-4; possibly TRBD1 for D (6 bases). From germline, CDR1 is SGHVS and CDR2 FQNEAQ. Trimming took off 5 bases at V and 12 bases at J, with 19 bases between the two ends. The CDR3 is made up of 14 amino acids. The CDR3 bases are TGTGCCAGCAGCCCCCAGACCCAGGGGAGACAACTGTTTTTT. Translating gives CASSPQTQGRQLFF.

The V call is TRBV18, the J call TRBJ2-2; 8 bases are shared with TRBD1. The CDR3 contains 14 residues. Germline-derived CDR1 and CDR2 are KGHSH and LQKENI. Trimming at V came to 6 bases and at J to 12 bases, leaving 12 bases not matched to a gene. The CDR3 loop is CASSPGQGALKLFF. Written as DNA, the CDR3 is TGTGCCAGCTCTCCCGGACAGGGCGCCCTCAAGCTGTTTTTT. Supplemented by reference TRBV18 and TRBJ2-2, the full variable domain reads NAGVMQNPRHLVRRRGQEARLRCSPMKGHSHVYWYRQLPEEGLKFMVYLQKENIIDESGMPKERFSAEFPKEGPSILRIQQVVRGDSAAYFCASSPGQGALKLFFGEGSRLTVL.

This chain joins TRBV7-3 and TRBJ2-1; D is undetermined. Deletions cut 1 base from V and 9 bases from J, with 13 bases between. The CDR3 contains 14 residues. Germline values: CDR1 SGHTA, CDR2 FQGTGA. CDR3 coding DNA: TGTGCCAGCAGCTTAAGTTTCACGGTAGGTGAGCAGTTCTTC. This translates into CASSLSFTVGEQFF.

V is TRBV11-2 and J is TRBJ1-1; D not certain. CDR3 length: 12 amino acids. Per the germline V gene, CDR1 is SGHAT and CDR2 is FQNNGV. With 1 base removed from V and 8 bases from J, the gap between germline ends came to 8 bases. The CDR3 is CASSLGFGEAFF. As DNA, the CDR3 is TGTGCCAGCAGCTTAGGATTCGGGGAAGCTTTCTTT.

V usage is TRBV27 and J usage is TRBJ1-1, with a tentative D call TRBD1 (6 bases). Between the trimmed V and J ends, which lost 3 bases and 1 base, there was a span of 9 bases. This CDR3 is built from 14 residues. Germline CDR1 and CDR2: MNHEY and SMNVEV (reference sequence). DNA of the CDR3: TGTGCCAGCAGTTTCCACAGGGCGAACACTGAAGCTTTCTTT. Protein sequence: CASSFHRANTEAFF.

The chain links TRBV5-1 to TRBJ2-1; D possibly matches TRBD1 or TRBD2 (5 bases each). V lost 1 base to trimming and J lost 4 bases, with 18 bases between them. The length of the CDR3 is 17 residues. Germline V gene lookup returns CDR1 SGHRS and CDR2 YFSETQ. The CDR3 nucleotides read TGCGCCAGCAGCTTGCGCTCGTCAGGGAGCTGGTACAATGAGCAGTTCTTC. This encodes CASSLRSSGSWYNEQFF.

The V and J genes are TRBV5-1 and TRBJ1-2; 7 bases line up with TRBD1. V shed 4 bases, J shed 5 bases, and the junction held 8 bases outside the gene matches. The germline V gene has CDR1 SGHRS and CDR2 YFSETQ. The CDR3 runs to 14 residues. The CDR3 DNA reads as TGCGCCAGCAGCCCATTAGAGGGGGCGTATGGCTACACCTTC. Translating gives CASSPLEGAYGYTF.

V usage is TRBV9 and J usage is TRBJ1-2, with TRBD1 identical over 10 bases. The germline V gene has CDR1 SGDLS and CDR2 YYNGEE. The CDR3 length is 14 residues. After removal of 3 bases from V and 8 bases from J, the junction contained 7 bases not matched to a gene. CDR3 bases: TGTGCCAGCAGCGCCAGACAGGGGGCGGGAGGCTACACCTTC. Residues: CASSARQGAGGYTF. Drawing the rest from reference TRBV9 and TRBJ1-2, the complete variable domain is DSGVTQTPKHLITATGQRVTLRCSPRSGDLSVYWYQQSLDQGLQFLIQYYNGEERAKGNILERFSAQQFPDLHSELNLSSLELGDSALYFCASSARQGAGGYTFGSGTRLTVV.

The CDR3 region has the DNA TGTGCCAGCTCACCTCTAGCAGGGGCCGAATCTGGGGAAAAACTGTTTTTT. It yields the protein CASSPLAGAESGEKLFF. The rearrangement links TRBV18 to TRBJ1-4; D might be TRBD1 (6 bases). The CDR3 length is 17 residues. V gave up 3 bases and J gave up 8 bases, with 22 bases separating them. Germline CDR1 reads KGHSH; CDR2 reads LQKENI.

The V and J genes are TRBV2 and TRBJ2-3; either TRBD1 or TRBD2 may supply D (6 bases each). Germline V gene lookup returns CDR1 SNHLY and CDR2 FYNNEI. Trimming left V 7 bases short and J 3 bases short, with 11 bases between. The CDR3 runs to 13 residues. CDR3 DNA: TGTGCCAGCAACAGGGAGGCGACAGATACGCAGTATTTT. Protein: CASNREATDTQYF.

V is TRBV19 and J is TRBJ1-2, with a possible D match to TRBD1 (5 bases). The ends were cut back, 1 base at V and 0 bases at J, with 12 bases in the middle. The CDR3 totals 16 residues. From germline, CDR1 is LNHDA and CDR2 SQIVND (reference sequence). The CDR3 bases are TGTGCCAGTAGTATAGGTGGGACCCATTCTAACTATGGCTACACCTTC. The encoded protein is CASSIGGTHSNYGYTF.

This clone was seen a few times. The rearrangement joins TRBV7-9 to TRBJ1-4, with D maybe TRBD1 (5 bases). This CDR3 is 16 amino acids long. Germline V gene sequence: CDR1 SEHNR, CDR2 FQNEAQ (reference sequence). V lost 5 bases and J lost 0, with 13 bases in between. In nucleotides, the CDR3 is TGTGCCAGCAGCCCCTTTGGGGCCACAACTAATGAAAAACTGTTTTTT. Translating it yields CASSPFGATTNEKLFF.

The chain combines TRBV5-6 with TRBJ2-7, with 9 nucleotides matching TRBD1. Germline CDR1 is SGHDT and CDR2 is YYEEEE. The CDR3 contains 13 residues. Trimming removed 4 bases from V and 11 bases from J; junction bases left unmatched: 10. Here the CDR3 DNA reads TGTGCCAGCAGCCCCTGGACAGGGGACTGGGAGTACTTC. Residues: CASSPWTGDWEYF.

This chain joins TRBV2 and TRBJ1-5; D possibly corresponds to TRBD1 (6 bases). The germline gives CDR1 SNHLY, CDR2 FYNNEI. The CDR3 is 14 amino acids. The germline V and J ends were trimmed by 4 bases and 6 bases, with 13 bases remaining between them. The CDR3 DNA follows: TGTGCCAGCAGTGTACAGGGTAATAGTCAGCCCCAGCATTTT. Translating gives CASSVQGNSQPQHF.

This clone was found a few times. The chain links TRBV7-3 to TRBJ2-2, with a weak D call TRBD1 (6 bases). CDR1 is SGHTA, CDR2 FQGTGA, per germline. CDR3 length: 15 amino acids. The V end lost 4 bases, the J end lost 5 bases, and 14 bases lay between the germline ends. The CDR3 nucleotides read TGTGCCAGCAGCTCCCCCACAGGGAGAACCGGGGAGCTGTTTTTT. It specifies CASSSPTGRTGELFF.

The CDR3 is CASSPDRYTDTQYF. The CDR3 nucleotides read TGTGCCAGCTCACCTGACAGATACACAGATACGCAGTATTTT. The chain has TRBV18 and TRBJ2-3, with D perhaps TRBD1 (5 bases). The CDR3 sequence is 14 residues long. V was shortened by 3 bases and J by 2 bases, with 9 bases between the two germline ends. CDR1 is KGHSH and CDR2 is LQKENI in the germline V gene.

The CDR3 DNA reads TGCGCCAGCAGTGAGACGATAGTGGACAGACAGCGTTCCTATGGCTACACCTTC. Residues: CASSETIVDRQRSYGYTF. The V gene is TRBV10-2, the J gene TRBJ1-2, with D tentatively TRBD1 (6 bases). Trimming stripped 2 bases from V and 4 bases from J, with 23 bases between. This CDR3 spans 18 amino acids. Germline CDR1 is WSHSY and CDR2 is SAAADI.

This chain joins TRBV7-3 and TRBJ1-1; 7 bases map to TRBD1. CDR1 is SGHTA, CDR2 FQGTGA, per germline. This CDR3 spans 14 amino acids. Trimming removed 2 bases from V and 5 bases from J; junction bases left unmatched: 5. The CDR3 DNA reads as TGTGCCAGCAGCTTAGGGCCAGGGGGAACTGAAGCTTTCTTT. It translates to CASSLGPGGTEAFF.

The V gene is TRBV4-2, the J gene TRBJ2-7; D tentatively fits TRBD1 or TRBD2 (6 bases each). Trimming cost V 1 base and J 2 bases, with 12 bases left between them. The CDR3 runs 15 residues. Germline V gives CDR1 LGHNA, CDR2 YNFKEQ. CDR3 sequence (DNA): TGTGCCAGCAGCCAAGCAAGGGGGGCCGCCTACGAGCAGTACTTC. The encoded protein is CASSQARGAAYEQYF.